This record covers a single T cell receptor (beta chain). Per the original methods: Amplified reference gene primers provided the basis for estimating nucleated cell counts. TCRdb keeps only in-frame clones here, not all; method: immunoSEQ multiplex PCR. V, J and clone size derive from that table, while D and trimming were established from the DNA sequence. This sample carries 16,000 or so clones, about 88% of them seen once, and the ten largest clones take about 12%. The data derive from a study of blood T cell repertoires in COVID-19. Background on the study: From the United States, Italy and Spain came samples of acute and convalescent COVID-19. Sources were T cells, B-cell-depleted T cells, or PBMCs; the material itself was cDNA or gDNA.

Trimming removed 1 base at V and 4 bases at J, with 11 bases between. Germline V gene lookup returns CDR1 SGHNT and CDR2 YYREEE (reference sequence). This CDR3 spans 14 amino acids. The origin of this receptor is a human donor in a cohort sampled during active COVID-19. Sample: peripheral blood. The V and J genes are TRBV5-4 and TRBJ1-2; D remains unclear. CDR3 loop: CASSLYGSGYGYTF. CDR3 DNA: TGTGCCAGCAGCTTGTATGGCTCTGGCTATGGCTACACCTTC.